This T cell receptor (beta chain) was sequenced for a study of blood T cell repertoires in COVID-19. This clone was observed a single time. Sequencing was performed with immunoSEQ multiplex PCR; in TCRdb, only in-frame clones are kept and a portion is missing. The sample includes tens of thousands of clones, more than 70% of them seen just once. This CDR3 spans 14 amino acids. CDR1 and CDR2 (germline): MGHRA, YSYEKL. V lost 0 bases, J lost 14 bases, and 16 bases lay in between. The chain joins TRBV4-1 to TRBJ1-4; D perhaps matches TRBD1 (5 bases). This receptor was obtained from a woman in her fifties or sixties with acute or convalescent COVID-19. The sample was peripheral blood. The DNA for the CDR3 is TGCGCCAGCAGCCAAGAGGTGGTGGGGACTCCTCTGTTTTTT. Residues: CASSQEVVGTPLFF.